These 9 T cell receptor beta chains were sequenced from one sample in a study of T cell clones after liver transplantation. TCRdb's copy holds only in-frame clones and misses some; the assay was immunoSEQ multiplex PCR. The sample lists 45,000 to 55,000 clones, 84% occurring once. Sequenced here: CD4+ T cells from blood, sampled before liver transplant. Receptor source: a human donor who received a liver transplant.

This sequence joins TRBV5-1 and TRBJ2-2; D unclear. Germline-derived CDR1 and CDR2 are SGHRS and YFSETQ. This CDR3 is 16 amino acids long. Trimming took 3 bases from V and 6 from J, leaving 18 bases between them. The CDR3 is CASSSFSGTTPGELFF. DNA of the CDR3: TGCGCCAGCAGCTCCTTCTCCGGAACAACGCCCGGGGAGCTGTTTTTT.

The rearrangement uses TRBV28 and TRBJ2-7, with TRBD1 matching 8 bases. Germline trimming cut 7 bases from V and 7 bases from J; bases unmatched to any gene: 12. Germline CDR1 MDHEN, CDR2 SYDVKM. This CDR3 region has 14 residues. The CDR3 sequence: CASTTRTGQKEQYF. Here the CDR3 DNA reads TGTGCCAGCACCACACGGACAGGGCAGAAGGAGCAGTACTTC.

V usage is TRBV20-1 and J usage is TRBJ2-5; no clear D gene. The CDR3 has 11 residues. Trimming took 3 bases from V and 2 from J, leaving 4 bases between them. Germline CDR1 reads DFQATT; CDR2 reads SNEGSKA (reference sequence). The CDR3 coding sequence is TGCAGTGCTAGCGGGCAAGAGACCCAGTACTTC. Translated, it gives CSASGQETQYF.

The chain combines TRBV6-5 with TRBJ1-2, with D unresolved. The CDR3 is made up of 13 amino acids. Germline V gene sequence: CDR1 MNHEY, CDR2 SVGAGI. V lost 0 bases to trimming and J lost 4 bases, with 6 bases between them. CDR3: CASSYSKGYGYTF. The CDR3 DNA sequence: TGTGCCAGCAGTTACTCGAAAGGCTATGGCTACACCTTC.

The gene calls are TRBV4-1 and TRBJ1-1, with D possibly TRBD1 on 5 matching bases. With 6 bases removed from V and 1 base from J, the gap between germline ends came to 12 bases. CDR1 MGHRA and CDR2 YSYEKL come from the germline V gene. The CDR3 extends over 14 amino acids. CDR3: CASRLGGENTEAFF. The CDR3 DNA is TGCGCCAGCAGGCTCGGGGGGGAGAACACTGAAGCTTTCTTT.

This clone was observed once. The chain uses TRBV20-1 and TRBJ2-7; 7 bases align to TRBD1. The CDR3 is 10 amino acids. Germline trimming cut 5 bases from V and 11 bases from J; bases unmatched to any gene: 6. CDR1 DFQATT and CDR2 SNEGSKA come from the germline V gene (reference sequence). The CDR3: CSAGGQVKYF. The DNA of the CDR3 is TGCAGTGCTGGAGGACAGGTGAAGTACTTC.

The V and J genes are TRBV27 and TRBJ2-5, with D possibly being TRBD2 (6 bases). The germline gives CDR1 MNHEY, CDR2 SMNVEV (reference sequence). CDR3 length: 13 amino acids. The V end was cut by 2 bases, the J end by 5 bases, with 9 bases between. CDR3 nucleotides: TGTGCCAGCAGTTTAGGGGGGTTGGAGACCCAGTACTTC. Its translation is CASSLGGLETQYF.

The chain links TRBV7-3 to TRBJ2-2; D is unclear. Germline-derived CDR1 and CDR2 are SGHTA and FQGTGA. The CDR3 runs 16 residues. V was clipped by 5 bases and J by 4 bases, with 17 bases between them. The CDR3 spells CASSPRPLHGTGELFF. The CDR3 nucleotides read TGTGCCAGCAGCCCGCGACCATTACATGGCACCGGGGAGCTGTTTTTT.

This chain links TRBV7-9 with TRBJ1-2; 7 bases line up with TRBD1. This CDR3 spans 16 amino acids. The ends lost 5 bases at V and 6 bases at J; junction bases unmatched: 15. CDR1 SEHNR and CDR2 FQNEAQ come from the germline V gene (reference sequence). The DNA of the CDR3 is TGTGCCAGCAGCCCGGTGTGGTCAGGGGGTGGGAATGGCTACACCTTC. Its protein product is CASSPVWSGGGNGYTF.